This TCR beta chain was observed in a study of T cell repertoires in cytomegalovirus infection (dated by TCRdb to between 2018 and 2021). Describing the broader study: Donor HLA type was relevant to the analysis, as public TCR beta signatures indicated carriage of CMV infection together with the matching HLA type.

This clonotype was observed many times. Its specific antigen is unknown. Base qualities are not provided; no much larger clone lies one nucleotide away. General findings and caveats noted by the study authors: In both this cohort and an independent cohort of several hundred donors, the cumulative frequency of public TCR beta family members distinguished carriers of CMV infection plus the relevant HLA type. In the ex vivo response, HLA-C-restricted CMV-specific TCR beta clonotypes were dominant, and in two of eight donors the single most frequent clonotype came from this HLA-C-restricted group.

For sequencing, an Illumina HiSeq 1500 was employed. TCRdb trimmed the raw reads at Q25, called clones with MiXCR and kept productive beta chains. All rows with the same CDR3 protein become a single entry with the most common DNA and genes. This sample holds just under 300,000 distinct CDR3 sequences; about 9.1% were observed only once. In total, the top ten clones hold approximately 2.3% of the sample. There are 14 amino acids in the CDR3, from cysteine to phenylalanine inclusive. Only the CDR3 DNA stays, 42 bases, in frame from base 1. The trim is 4 bases for V and 5 bases for J, with a gap of 12 bases between the germline ends. CDR1 and CDR2, looked up from the germline V gene, are MNHNS and SASEGT.

Sample: PBMCs. The clonotype originates from a human donor in good health (CMV status not recorded). Some clones in this sample may be carry-over from other donors' samples. The chain was built from TRBV6-1 and TRBJ2-1; perhaps TRBD1 is the D gene, with 6 bases matching. The CDR3 amino acid sequence is: CASSVGQFNNEQFF. The DNA is as follows: TGTGCCAGCAGTGTCGGACAGTTTAACAATGAGCAGTTCTTC.